The 18 T cell receptor beta chains given below trace back to one sample, sequenced in a study of OX40 agonist ivuxolimab in advanced cancers. Sequenced by immunoSEQ multiplex PCR; TCRdb stores in-frame clones only, minus some. This sample has about 52,000 clones; approximately 88% occur once, and the top ten carry around 11%. Sequencing used CD4+ or CD8+ T cells sorted from blood, obtained in a trial of the OX40 agonist ivuxolimab. The source of these receptors is an adult with an advanced solid tumor such as melanoma, head and neck, liver or kidney cancer.

This clone was observed once. The CDR3 here is CASSLKDTEAFF. DNA of the CDR3: TGCGCCAGCAGCTTGAAGGACACTGAAGCTTTCTTT. The V gene is TRBV5-1, the J gene TRBJ1-1; no definite D call. The V and J ends lost 1 base and 3 bases respectively, with 4 bases between them. The germline gives CDR1 SGHRS, CDR2 YFSETQ. The length of the CDR3 is 12 residues. Full variable domain (rest looked up from reference TRBV5-1 and TRBJ1-1): KAGVTQTPRYLIKTRGQQVTLSCSPISGHRSVSWYQQTPGQGLQFLFEYFSETQRNKGNFPGRFSGRQFSNSRSEMNVSTLELGDSALYLCASSLKDTEAFFGQGTRLTVV.

V is TRBV10-3 and J is TRBJ2-1; 7 bases align to TRBD1. The germline V gene has CDR1 ENHRY and CDR2 SYGVKD. Trimming removed 6 bases from V and 8 bases from J; junction bases left unmatched: 4. This CDR3 region has 12 residues. The CDR3 region is CAIRAGGHEQFF. As DNA, the CDR3 is TGTGCCATCAGGGCAGGGGGTCATGAGCAGTTCTTC.

The rearrangement joins TRBV7-3 to TRBJ2-1; D is unclear. The CDR3 is 13 residues long. Trimming shortened V by 5 bases and J by 5 bases, and 10 bases separated the two germline ends. CDR1 is SGHTA, CDR2 FQGTGA, per germline. The CDR3 DNA reads as TGTGCCAGCAGCAGAGGACGGGACAATGAGCAGTTCTTC. This sequence encodes CASSRGRDNEQFF.

This clone has just a few counts. The rearrangement uses TRBV5-1 and TRBJ1-1, with D uncertain. Germline V lookup: CDR1 SGHRS, CDR2 YFSETQ. The CDR3 runs 16 residues. V was cut by 0 bases and J by 4 bases, with 16 bases left in between. CDR3 sequence (DNA): TGCGCCAGCAGCTTGGATTCGGCAGGTTATGGCACTGAAGCTTTCTTT. It encodes CASSLDSAGYGTEAFF.

J is TRBJ2-1 and V is TRBV20-1; no firm D call. This CDR3 comprises 11 residues. V lost 5 bases to trimming and J lost 6 bases, with 8 bases between them. Germline CDR1 is DFQATT and CDR2 is SNEGSKA (reference sequence). CDR3: CSAFEFNEQFF. As DNA, the CDR3 is TGCAGTGCTTTCGAGTTCAATGAGCAGTTCTTC.

The chain's CDR3 is CASSQELGGNPGELFF. CDR3 sequence (DNA): TGTGCCAGCAGCCAAGAGCTAGGGGGTAATCCCGGGGAGCTGTTTTTT. This chain joins TRBV4-2 and TRBJ2-2; a weak D match, TRBD1 (6 bases). V gave up 0 bases and J gave up 6 bases, with 14 bases separating them. Germline V lookup: CDR1 LGHNA, CDR2 YNFKEQ. The CDR3 totals 16 residues.

The chain carries TRBV5-4 and TRBJ1-2; a possible D gene is TRBD1 (5 bases). The V gene's germline CDR1 is SGHNT and CDR2 YYREEE (reference sequence). V lost 4 bases to trimming and J lost 5 bases, with 18 bases between them. The CDR3 runs 15 residues. The CDR3 DNA reads TGTGCCAGCAGCACGAAAGGTGGGACTGGGTATGGCTACACCTTC. Amino acid sequence: CASSTKGGTGYGYTF.

The J gene is TRBJ2-7, the V gene TRBV27; 10 bases agree with TRBD1. The J segment lost 2 bases and the V segment lost 6 bases, leaving 19 bases of the junction unmatched. This CDR3 has 19 residues. Per germline, CDR1 MNHEY and CDR2 SMNVEV (reference sequence). DNA of the CDR3: TGTGCCAGCAGGGCTTCCGGGACAGGGGCCCCAAGTTCCCCCTACGAGCAGTACTTC. Translated: CASRASGTGAPSSPYEQYF.

The chain has TRBV6-5 and TRBJ1-1; the match to TRBD1 covers 7 bases. With V trimmed by 2 bases and J by 5 bases, 5 bases remained unmatched. The germline V gene encodes CDR1 MNHEY and CDR2 SVGAGI. This CDR3 region has 14 residues. This CDR3 reads CASSYGGGDTEAFF. The CDR3 DNA sequence: TGTGCCAGCAGTTACGGAGGGGGCGATACTGAAGCTTTCTTT.

The chain combines TRBV5-1 with TRBJ1-6; D is unresolved. The CDR3 is made up of 15 amino acids. The V end was cut by 0 bases, the J end by 7 bases, with 11 bases between. Germline CDR1 reads SGHRS; CDR2 reads YFSETQ. The CDR3 region is CASSLEPGFNSPLHF. CDR3 nucleotide sequence: TGCGCCAGCAGCTTGGAACCGGGGTTCAATTCACCCCTCCACTTT.

The chain couples TRBV12-5 to TRBJ1-1; D uncertain. V gave up 3 bases and J gave up 5 bases, with 7 bases separating them. The germline CDR1 and CDR2 sequences are LGHNT and FRNRAP. The CDR3 is 12 amino acids. The CDR3 sequence is CASGFEQTEAFF. The CDR3 coding sequence is TGTGCTAGTGGTTTTGAGCAAACTGAAGCTTTCTTT.

This sequence joins TRBV2 and TRBJ2-3; TRBD1 might be the D (6 bases). Germline V gene lookup returns CDR1 SNHLY and CDR2 FYNNEI. Deletions cut 4 bases from V and 2 bases from J, with 10 bases between. The CDR3 runs to 14 residues. The DNA of the CDR3 is TGTGCCAGCAGTGCTACAGGGTACACAGATACGCAGTATTTT. It specifies CASSATGYTDTQYF.

The CDR3 loop is CASSYWTSGSNEQFF. The CDR3 region has the DNA TGTGCCAGCAGCTACTGGACTAGCGGGAGTAATGAGCAGTTCTTC. The chain couples TRBV7-2 to TRBJ2-1; TRBD2 matches at 13 bases. V lost 4 bases, J lost 7 bases, and 4 bases stayed unmatched. Germline V gene data show CDR1 as SGHTA and CDR2 as FQGNSA. The CDR3 runs 15 residues.

The rearrangement joins TRBV4-1 to TRBJ1-5; 9 nucleotides align to TRBD1. The CDR3 extends over 19 amino acids. J was trimmed by 1 base and V by 0 bases; bases with no gene match: 10. Germline V gives CDR1 MGHRA, CDR2 YSYEKL. This chain's CDR3 is CASSQDGTGSPPSNQPQHF. Here the CDR3 DNA reads TGCGCCAGCAGCCAAGATGGGACAGGGAGTCCACCAAGCAATCAGCCCCAGCATTTT.

The chain uses TRBV7-2 and TRBJ2-3; maybe TRBD1 (5 bases). V lost 4 bases, J lost 3 bases, and 8 bases lay in between. CDR1 is SGHTA, CDR2 FQGNSA, per germline. The CDR3 length is 13 residues. CDR3 sequence: CASSSRVTDTQYF. DNA of the CDR3: TGTGCCAGCAGCTCCAGGGTAACAGATACGCAGTATTTT.

This chain links TRBV7-9 with TRBJ1-1; 9 bases align to TRBD1. The germline CDR1 and CDR2 sequences are SEHNR and FQNEAQ (reference sequence). The CDR3 spans 13 residues. Trimming took 7 bases from V and 1 from J; bases not matched to a gene: 1. The CDR3 sequence is CASKQGANTEAFF. As DNA, the CDR3 is TGTGCCAGCAAACAGGGGGCGAACACTGAAGCTTTCTTT. Complete variable domain (other parts from reference TRBV7-9 and TRBJ1-1): DTGVSQNPRHKITKRGQNVTFRCDPISEHNRLYWYRQTLGQGPEFLTYFQNEAQLEKSRLLSDRFSAERPKGSFSTLEIQRTEQGDSAMYLCASKQGANTEAFFGQGTRLTVV.

The rearrangement uses TRBV7-2 and TRBJ2-1; possibly TRBD1 or TRBD2 for D (5 bases each). CDR1 SGHTA and CDR2 FQGNSA come from the germline V gene. The CDR3 covers 15 residues. The V gene lost 5 bases and the J gene lost 4 bases, with 15 bases spanning the gap. The CDR3 protein is CASSPVRGRYNEQFF. CDR3 nucleotides: TGTGCCAGCAGCCCAGTAAGGGGACGGTACAATGAGCAGTTCTTC. Full variable domain (missing parts from reference TRBV7-2 and TRBJ2-1): GAGVSQSPSNKVTEKGKDVELRCDPISGHTALYWYRQSLGQGLEFLIYFQGNSAPDKSGLPSDRFSAERTGGSVSTLTIQRTQQEDSAVYLCASSPVRGRYNEQFFGPGTRLTVL.

The genes are TRBV10-1 and TRBJ1-2; the D is unclear. V was clipped by 3 bases and J by 3 bases, with 8 bases between them. Germline V gene sequence: CDR1 WNHNN, CDR2 SYGVQD (reference sequence). This CDR3 spans 13 amino acids. The CDR3 is CASSERTDYGYTF. CDR3 coding DNA: TGCGCCAGCAGTGAAAGGACGGACTATGGCTACACCTTC.